This is a list of T cell receptor beta chains from one sample in a study of T cells after posttransplantation cyclophosphamide. Repertoires were generated with immunoSEQ multiplex PCR, while TCRdb's copy carries only in-frame clones and drops some. The repertoire consists of more than 40,000 clones, none detected only once. The sample comprised PBMCs. The receptor set was obtained from a man between 40 and 49 years old in good health, CMV-negative, and a related stem cell transplant donor. Each CDR3 is given with its conserved first and last residue. Fields, in order: V gene, D gene, clone size, J gene, CDR3 DNA, CDR3 protein. D genes are given only for firm matches. Clone size is given for some rows only: seen once, a few or many times, or a class if the clone is expanded.

v_gene: TRBV11-3
d_gene: .
abundance: many
j_gene: TRBJ2-3
CDR3nt: TGTGCCAGCAGCTTGGCGGGGGCAAGCACAGATACGCAGTATTTT
CDR3aa: CASSLAGASTDTQYF

v_gene: TRBV5-8
d_gene: .
abundance: many
j_gene: TRBJ2-2
CDR3nt: TGTGCCAGCAGGCAGGGAGGCACCGGGGAGCTGTTTTTT
CDR3aa: CASRQGGTGELFF

v_gene: TRBV11-2
d_gene: .
abundance: many
j_gene: TRBJ2-3
CDR3nt: TGTGCCAGCAGCCTCCAAGACGGGGGAGTCGCAGCAGATACGCAGTATTTT
CDR3aa: CASSLQDGGVAADTQYF

v_gene: TRBV5-4
d_gene: .
abundance: many
j_gene: TRBJ2-3
CDR3nt: TGTGCCAGCAGCACCACTTCTAGCACAGATACGCAGTATTTT
CDR3aa: CASSTTSSTDTQYF

v_gene: TRBV18
d_gene: .
abundance: .
j_gene: TRBJ1-6
CDR3nt: TGTGCCAGCTCACCAGAGCGTCGGGGAGTAGGGAATTCACCCCTCCACTTT
CDR3aa: CASSPERRGVGNSPLHF

v_gene: TRBV6-5
d_gene: .
abundance: many
j_gene: TRBJ1-2
CDR3nt: TGTGCCAGCACACGTGACTTGACTTATGGCTACACCTTC
CDR3aa: CASTRDLTYGYTF

v_gene: TRBV27
d_gene: .
abundance: many
j_gene: TRBJ1-1
CDR3nt: TGTGCCAGCAGTTCCCCCGGGGCTGAAGCTTTCTTT
CDR3aa: CASSSPGAEAFF

v_gene: TRBV6-5
d_gene: .
abundance: many
j_gene: TRBJ1-5
CDR3nt: TGTGCCAGCAGTTACAGGGGCGGGGCGGGTCAGCCCCAGCATTTT
CDR3aa: CASSYRGGAGQPQHF

v_gene: TRBV28
d_gene: .
abundance: many
j_gene: TRBJ2-7
CDR3nt: TGTGCCAGCGCGGGACTCCATTTGAACGAGCAGTACTTC
CDR3aa: CASAGLHLNEQYF

v_gene: TRBV29-1
d_gene: .
abundance: many
j_gene: TRBJ1-1
CDR3nt: TGCAGCGTTGTGTTAGGGGCGAACACTGAAGCTTTCTTT
CDR3aa: CSVVLGANTEAFF

v_gene: TRBV30
d_gene: TRBD1
abundance: many
j_gene: TRBJ2-5
CDR3nt: TGTGCCTCGGCCGGGAACAGGGGAGAGACCCAGTACTTC
CDR3aa: CASAGNRGETQYF

v_gene: TRBV10-3
d_gene: .
abundance: many
j_gene: TRBJ2-1
CDR3nt: TGTGCCATCAGTGAGTCGAGGGAGTCTTACAATGAGCAGTTCTTC
CDR3aa: CAISESRESYNEQFF

v_gene: TRBV5-1
d_gene: .
abundance: many
j_gene: TRBJ1-5
CDR3nt: TGCGCCAGCAGCTTGGAGCCCCAAAATCAGCCCCAGCATTTT
CDR3aa: CASSLEPQNQPQHF

v_gene: TRBV5-4
d_gene: .
abundance: many
j_gene: TRBJ2-7
CDR3nt: TGTGCCAGCAGCTTAAAACACGGACAGACCGAGCAGTACTTC
CDR3aa: CASSLKHGQTEQYF

v_gene: TRBV29-1
d_gene: .
abundance: many
j_gene: TRBJ1-5
CDR3nt: TGCAGCGTAAGAACCACAGGTCTCAATCAGCCCCAGCATTTT
CDR3aa: CSVRTTGLNQPQHF

v_gene: TRBV25-1
d_gene: .
abundance: many
j_gene: TRBJ2-3
CDR3nt: TGTGCCGCGGCAGCCTTTAGCACAGATACGCAGTATTTT
CDR3aa: CAAAAFSTDTQYF

v_gene: TRBV7-9
d_gene: .
abundance: many
j_gene: TRBJ2-7
CDR3nt: TGTGCCAGCAGCGGAACAGCCAGCTCCTACGAGCAGTACTTC
CDR3aa: CASSGTASSYEQYF

v_gene: TRBV5-1
d_gene: .
abundance: many
j_gene: TRBJ2-3
CDR3nt: TGCGCCAGCAGCTTGATCGGGACTTTCACAGATACGCAGTATTTT
CDR3aa: CASSLIGTFTDTQYF

v_gene: TRBV4-2
d_gene: TRBD2
abundance: many
j_gene: TRBJ2-1
CDR3nt: TGTGCCAGCAGCCGTGCCGTCGGGACTAGTAAGTTCTTC
CDR3aa: CASSRAVGTSKFF

v_gene: TRBV28
d_gene: TRBD2
abundance: many
j_gene: TRBJ2-3
CDR3nt: TGTGCCAGCAGTACCCGACTAGCGGGCGGAGATACGCAGTATTTT
CDR3aa: CASSTRLAGGDTQYF

v_gene: TRBV9
d_gene: .
abundance: many
j_gene: TRBJ1-2
CDR3nt: TGTGCCAGCAGCGTAGGGGAGAATGGCTACACCTTC
CDR3aa: CASSVGENGYTF

v_gene: TRBV2
d_gene: .
abundance: many
j_gene: TRBJ1-4
CDR3nt: TGTGCCAGCACCCGGGGGAGGAAACTTAATGAAAAACTGTTTTTT
CDR3aa: CASTRGRKLNEKLFF

v_gene: TRBV9
d_gene: .
abundance: many
j_gene: TRBJ1-1
CDR3nt: TGTGCCAGCAGCTCCCCCGCCGGGACACCCCGGCGGGCTTTCTTT
CDR3aa: CASSSPAGTPRRAFF

v_gene: TRBV21-1
d_gene: .
abundance: many
j_gene: TRBJ2-7
CDR3nt: TGTGCCAGCAGCGGGGGCCGGGACAGGGATTACGAGCAGTACTTC
CDR3aa: CASSGGRDRDYEQYF

v_gene: TRBV6-6
d_gene: TRBD1
abundance: .
j_gene: TRBJ2-7
CDR3nt: TGTGCCAGCAGTTGGGGGACAGGGAAGGCGCAGTACTTC
CDR3aa: CASSWGTGKAQYF

v_gene: TRBV5-1
d_gene: TRBD1
abundance: many
j_gene: TRBJ1-4
CDR3nt: TGCGCCAGCAGCCCTGGACAGGGGCATAATGAAAAACTGTTTTTT
CDR3aa: CASSPGQGHNEKLFF

v_gene: TRBV6-4
d_gene: .
abundance: many
j_gene: TRBJ2-1
CDR3nt: TGTGCCAGCAGTGACGGAGGTAGCAGCAATGAGCAGTTCTTC
CDR3aa: CASSDGGSSNEQFF

v_gene: TRBV6-5
d_gene: .
abundance: many
j_gene: TRBJ1-4
CDR3nt: TGTGCCAGCAATATAGGAGGATCTAATGAAAAACTGTTTTTT
CDR3aa: CASNIGGSNEKLFF

v_gene: TRBV28
d_gene: .
abundance: many
j_gene: TRBJ2-7
CDR3nt: TGTGCCAGCAGGGCGGACTACGAGCAGTACTTC
CDR3aa: CASRADYEQYF

v_gene: TRBV12-2
d_gene: .
abundance: many
j_gene: TRBJ2-4
CDR3nt: TGTGCAAGTCGCTTATGGCCTAAGCGGGAGGGCGTCGCCAAAAACATTCAGTACTTC
CDR3aa: CASRLWPKREGVAKNIQYF

v_gene: TRBV19
d_gene: .
abundance: many
j_gene: TRBJ2-1
CDR3nt: TGTGCCAGTAGTATACCGGGACTGCCTAGTCCTGAGCAGTTCTTC
CDR3aa: CASSIPGLPSPEQFF

v_gene: TRBV27
d_gene: .
abundance: many
j_gene: TRBJ2-1
CDR3nt: TGTGCCAGCAGTGTACGGACAGATAGCTGGGGCAAACCCTACAATGAGCAGTTCTTC
CDR3aa: CASSVRTDSWGKPYNEQFF

v_gene: TRBV28
d_gene: TRBD1
abundance: many
j_gene: TRBJ2-7
CDR3nt: TGTGCCAGCAGCCCTCGCTTCCGGACAGGGGCTTACGAGCAGTACTTC
CDR3aa: CASSPRFRTGAYEQYF

v_gene: TRBV5-1
d_gene: .
abundance: many
j_gene: TRBJ2-1
CDR3nt: TGCGCCAGCAGCCGACAGACCAACAATGAGCAGTTCTTC
CDR3aa: CASSRQTNNEQFF

v_gene: TRBV28
d_gene: .
abundance: many
j_gene: TRBJ2-7
CDR3nt: TGTGCCAGCAGTTTTTGGGTCCGGGAGAGCGAGCAGTACTTC
CDR3aa: CASSFWVRESEQYF

v_gene: TRBV5-6
d_gene: .
abundance: many
j_gene: TRBJ2-5
CDR3nt: TGTGCCAGCAGCTTTCTCCAGGAGACCCAGTACTTC
CDR3aa: CASSFLQETQYF

v_gene: TRBV28
d_gene: .
abundance: many
j_gene: TRBJ1-1
CDR3nt: TGTGCCAGCAGTTTATCGGGGGAGGCCCCTGAAGCTTTCTTT
CDR3aa: CASSLSGEAPEAFF

v_gene: TRBV18
d_gene: .
abundance: many
j_gene: TRBJ2-4
CDR3nt: TGTGCCAGCTCACCACAGGTGGCGGGGGCCAAAAACATTCAGTACTTC
CDR3aa: CASSPQVAGAKNIQYF

v_gene: TRBV28
d_gene: TRBD1
abundance: many
j_gene: TRBJ1-1
CDR3nt: TGTGCCAGCAGTCCCTTCGGCAGGGGGTTTAACACTGAAGCTTTCTTT
CDR3aa: CASSPFGRGFNTEAFF

v_gene: TRBV30
d_gene: TRBD2
abundance: many
j_gene: TRBJ2-7
CDR3nt: TGTGCCTGGAGTCCCCGACTAGCGGGAGGCCACGAGCAGTACTTC
CDR3aa: CAWSPRLAGGHEQYF

v_gene: TRBV5-1
d_gene: .
abundance: many
j_gene: TRBJ1-1
CDR3nt: TGCGCCAGCTCCCCCTCTCCTGACAGGATGAACACTGAAGCTTTCTTT
CDR3aa: CASSPSPDRMNTEAFF

v_gene: TRBV9
d_gene: TRBD2
abundance: many
j_gene: TRBJ2-1
CDR3nt: TGTGCCAGCACCCGACCTGGGACTAGCCACTCCAATGAGCAGTTCTTC
CDR3aa: CASTRPGTSHSNEQFF

v_gene: TRBV29-1
d_gene: TRBD1
abundance: many
j_gene: TRBJ2-7
CDR3nt: TGCAGCGTTGGGGGGCCGGGACAGGGTTACGAGCAGTACTTC
CDR3aa: CSVGGPGQGYEQYF

v_gene: TRBV18
d_gene: .
abundance: many
j_gene: TRBJ2-1
CDR3nt: TGTGCCAGCTCACCACCTGGACTCCCTAGATCCTACAATGAGCAGTTCTTC
CDR3aa: CASSPPGLPRSYNEQFF

v_gene: TRBV19
d_gene: .
abundance: many
j_gene: TRBJ1-1
CDR3nt: TGTGCCAGTAAGATGGCCCACTCAGGGAACACTGAAGCTTTCTTT
CDR3aa: CASKMAHSGNTEAFF

v_gene: TRBV10-3
d_gene: .
abundance: many
j_gene: TRBJ2-1
CDR3nt: TGTGCCATAGCCGGGGACTCCGAATACAATGAGCAGTTCTTC
CDR3aa: CAIAGDSEYNEQFF

v_gene: TRBV28
d_gene: TRBD1
abundance: many
j_gene: TRBJ2-7
CDR3nt: TGTGCCAGCAGTTCGGGACAGGGGGCCTCCGAGCAGTACTTC
CDR3aa: CASSSGQGASEQYF

v_gene: TRBV28
d_gene: .
abundance: many
j_gene: TRBJ1-3
CDR3nt: TGTGCCAGCAGTGGGGCAGGTGTGCCCATATATTTT
CDR3aa: CASSGAGVPIYF

v_gene: TRBV5-1
d_gene: TRBD1
abundance: many
j_gene: TRBJ2-3
CDR3nt: TGCGCCAGCACTACAGGGGATCGAACAGATACGCAGTATTTT
CDR3aa: CASTTGDRTDTQYF

v_gene: TRBV19
d_gene: .
abundance: many
j_gene: TRBJ1-5
CDR3nt: TGTGCCAGTAGTAGGATGGGGGCCAGGGGACTATATAGCAATCAGCCCCAGCATTTT
CDR3aa: CASSRMGARGLYSNQPQHF

v_gene: TRBV7-8
d_gene: TRBD2
abundance: many
j_gene: TRBJ2-1
CDR3nt: TGTGCCAGCACCTCGGGACTAGCGGGAGTTGGTGAGCAGTTCTTC
CDR3aa: CASTSGLAGVGEQFF